This T cell receptor beta chain came from a study of blood T cell repertoires in COVID-19. Study as a whole: PBMCs, B-cell-depleted T cells, or T cells were the source of the cDNA or gDNA that made up the material.

As handled by the study authors: Cell counts per sample came from amplifying reference gene primers. Sequencing used immunoSEQ multiplex PCR; TCRdb keeps in-frame clones, though not all of them. D and trimming were read from the DNA, whereas the V and J calls and clone size are those reported in that table. Of roughly 200,000 clones in the sample, 75% to 90% are singletons; the top ten hold 5% to 8%. There are 14 residues in the CDR3. Deletions cut 6 bases from V and 6 bases from J, with 15 bases between. The V gene's germline CDR1 is SNHLY and CDR2 FYNNEI. The clonotype originates from a man in his forties who had recovered from COVID-19. The sequencing sample was made of PBMCs or T cells enriched from blood (not recorded which). V is TRBV2 and J is TRBJ2-1, with D maybe TRBD1 (5 bases). CDR3 in amino acids: CASSAQGLGNEQFF. The CDR3 nucleotides read TGTGCCAGCAGCGCTCAGGGTTTAGGCAATGAGCAGTTCTTC.